This TCR beta chain was captured in a study of shared clonotypes between healthy human individuals. CD45RO-negative, CCR7-positively selected cells formed the naive CD8 fraction, excluding terminally differentiated effector memory CD45RA+ cells. Original analysis: ImmunoSEQ sequences covered only the junction and lacked quality scores; filtering therefore differed. Here immunoSEQ multiplex PCR was the method, and the copy in TCRdb shows in-frame clones only, minus some. V, J and clone size are those of that table, while D and trimming were read from the DNA. The sample records 2 million to 2.5 million clones, approximately 94% being singletons. Whole-study findings and limits: Larger estimated richness was generally seen in naive subsets than in memory subsets.

Concerning this clone: Its cognate antigen is unknown.

The clonotype comes from a young man in good health. Some clones in this sample may be carry-over from other donors' samples. Sequenced sample: naive CD8+ T cells from PBMCs.

The CDR3 is CASSLDGGILETQYF. CDR3 nucleotide sequence: TGCGCCAGCAGCTTGGACGGCGGTATCTTGGAGACCCAGTACTTC. This sequence joins TRBV5-1 and TRBJ2-5; no reliable D call. The CDR3 covers 15 residues. The V gene's germline CDR1 is SGHRS and CDR2 YFSETQ. Trimming took off 0 bases at V and 5 bases at J, with 14 bases between the two ends.